Presented here are 11 T cell receptor beta chains from one specimen sequenced in a study of blood T cell repertoires in COVID-19. Repertoires were generated with immunoSEQ multiplex PCR, while TCRdb's copy carries only in-frame clones and drops some. The sample shows tens of thousands of clones, around nine tenths of them seen only once. The sample comprised peripheral blood. The receptors stem from a woman in her seventies with acute or convalescent COVID-19.

The genes are TRBV7-9 and TRBJ1-1, with 7 bases that match TRBD1. The CDR3 is made up of 15 amino acids. Germline CDR1 is SEHNR and CDR2 is FQNEAQ (reference sequence). Trimming cost V 5 bases and J 11 bases; bases outside gene matches: 17. The CDR3 sequence: CASSLEDRIFEKAFF. CDR3 nucleotides: TGTGCCAGCAGCCTCGAGGACAGGATCTTCGAAAAGGCTTTCTTT.

The chain employs TRBV25-1 and TRBJ2-2; 7 bases match TRBD1. CDR3 length equals 15 residues. With V trimmed by 8 bases and J by 0 bases, 6 bases remained unmatched. Germline V lookup: CDR1 MGHDK, CDR2 SYGVNS. The CDR3 spells CASQPGTANTGELFF. The CDR3 nucleotides read TGTGCCAGCCAACCTGGGACAGCGAACACCGGGGAGCTGTTTTTT.

The CDR3 DNA is TGTGCCAGCAGCCAAGTTGAACAGTTTGAGCAGTTCTTC. Its translation: CASSQVEQFEQFF. This rearrangement joins TRBV3-1 (or the pseudogene TRBV3-2) to TRBJ2-1; D is uncertain. The V and J ends lost 1 base and 9 bases respectively, with 10 bases between them. This CDR3 comprises 13 residues. The V gene's germline CDR1 is LGHDT and CDR2 YNNKEL (reference sequence).

V gene TRBV27 combines with J gene TRBJ1-5, with D possibly matching TRBD1 (6 bases). Germline V gives CDR1 MNHEY, CDR2 SMNVEV (reference sequence). The CDR3 contains 14 residues. Trimming took 6 bases from V and 6 from J, leaving 15 bases between them. The chain's CDR3 is CASSPTGYVQPQHF. The CDR3 coding sequence is TGTGCCAGCAGCCCTACAGGGTACGTTCAGCCCCAGCATTTT.

This clone was seen only a few times. The rearrangement links TRBV10-1 to TRBJ1-1, with D possibly TRBD1 on 5 matching bases. There are 18 residues in the CDR3. V was shortened by 6 bases and J by 4 bases, with 27 bases between the two germline ends. CDR1 WNHNN and CDR2 SYGVQD come from the germline V gene (reference sequence). The CDR3 nucleotides read TGCGCCAGCAGCCCCAAGGACATCCATCAGACCAAGACCACTGAAGCTTTCTTT. Translating it yields CASSPKDIHQTKTTEAFF.

The rearrangement uses TRBV7-8 and TRBJ2-5, with 9 bases lining up with TRBD2. Germline V gene sequence: CDR1 SGHVS, CDR2 FQNEAQ. CDR3 length: 15 residues. V trimming: 5 bases; J trimming: 6 bases; junction bases outside the gene matches: 10. In DNA form, the CDR3 reads TGTGCCAGCAGCACATTAGCGGGGGAGATCAAGACCCAGTACTTC. Its translation: CASSTLAGEIKTQYF.

The chain recombines TRBV5-1 with TRBJ2-2, with 8 bases lining up with TRBD1. The CDR3 spans 18 residues. Per the germline V gene, CDR1 is SGHRS and CDR2 is YFSETQ. J lost 6 bases, V lost 0 bases, and 13 bases had no gene match. DNA for the CDR3: TGCGCCAGCAGCTTGGGGACAGGGTCGAAATTTAGTGCCGGGGAGCTGTTTTTT. It is translated as CASSLGTGSKFSAGELFF.

The chain joins TRBV7-3 to TRBJ1-3, with D uncertain. In germline, CDR1 is SGHTA, CDR2 FQGTGA. V was shortened by 2 bases and J by 0 bases, with 11 bases between the two germline ends. The CDR3 is 16 residues long. CDR3 bases: TGTGCCAGCAGCTTAGTGCCGCCGAGCTCTGGAAACACCATATATTTT. This translates into CASSLVPPSSGNTIYF. Complete variable domain (other parts from reference TRBV7-3 and TRBJ1-3): GAGVSQTPSNKVTEKGKYVELRCDPISGHTALYWYRQSLGQGPEFLIYFQGTGAADDSGLPNDRFFAVRPEGSVSTLKIQRTERGDSAVYLCASSLVPPSSGNTIYFGEGSWLTVV.

V is TRBV19 and J is TRBJ2-5; TRBD2 matches at 7 bases. The V gene end was trimmed by 4 bases and the J gene end by 7 bases; junction bases not matched to a gene: 6. The V gene's germline CDR1 is LNHDA and CDR2 SQIVND (reference sequence). The CDR3 has 13 residues. CDR3 DNA sequence: TGTGCCAGTAGTACCCGGGGGGACGGGACCCAGTACTTC. The encoded protein is CASSTRGDGTQYF.

The CDR3 nucleotides are TGTGCCAGCAGGGGAATCGGGACACTTCCTCAGGGAGCTTTCTTT. Amino acids: CASRGIGTLPQGAFF. The gene calls are TRBV6-5 and TRBJ1-1; a weak D match, TRBD1 (6 bases). With 6 bases removed from V and 10 bases from J, the gap between germline ends came to 24 bases. Germline V gene lookup returns CDR1 MNHEY and CDR2 SVGAGI. CDR3 length: 15 amino acids.

The genes are TRBV28 and TRBJ1-3; 8 bases fit TRBD1. Germline CDR1 is MDHEN and CDR2 is SYDVKM. The CDR3 is made up of 13 amino acids. V trimming: 5 bases; J trimming: 5 bases; junction bases outside the gene matches: 2. CDR3 DNA: TGTGCCAGCAGTGGACAGGGCAGAAACACCATATATTTT. Amino acid sequence: CASSGQGRNTIYF.